The clone carrying this T cell receptor beta chain was found a few times. Its antigen is undetermined. The V end lost 3 bases, the J end lost 3 bases, and 8 bases lay between the germline ends. The V gene's germline CDR1 is SGHTA and CDR2 FQGNSA. The CDR3 totals 13 residues. TCRdb processed the 5' RACE reads anew with MiXCR; each CDR3 protein has one entry. The sample carries about 270,000 distinct CDR3 sequences, 15% to 20% recorded once. The sample is drawn from a study of T-cell memory formation after mild COVID-19. Study conclusions and caveats: Clones that got smaller from day 15 to 85 had even CD4/CD8, while clones growing later tipped toward CD4+. Pre-infection memory already had some responding clones, implying cross-reactive memory joined. Clonal second-wave expansions that peaked on day 37 had unconfirmed SARS-CoV-2 specificity.

The chain carries TRBV7-2 and TRBJ2-5; D call uncertain. The TCR originated in a man younger than 30 who had mild COVID-19 (a few samples of this study predate the infection). Cell type and time point are not known. Sequencing was done on a sample of PBMCs or a T cell subset sorted from them (not recorded which). The CDR3 DNA reads TGTGCCAGCAGCTTGATGGTAAAAGAGACCCAGTACTTC. Encoded protein: CASSLMVKETQYF.